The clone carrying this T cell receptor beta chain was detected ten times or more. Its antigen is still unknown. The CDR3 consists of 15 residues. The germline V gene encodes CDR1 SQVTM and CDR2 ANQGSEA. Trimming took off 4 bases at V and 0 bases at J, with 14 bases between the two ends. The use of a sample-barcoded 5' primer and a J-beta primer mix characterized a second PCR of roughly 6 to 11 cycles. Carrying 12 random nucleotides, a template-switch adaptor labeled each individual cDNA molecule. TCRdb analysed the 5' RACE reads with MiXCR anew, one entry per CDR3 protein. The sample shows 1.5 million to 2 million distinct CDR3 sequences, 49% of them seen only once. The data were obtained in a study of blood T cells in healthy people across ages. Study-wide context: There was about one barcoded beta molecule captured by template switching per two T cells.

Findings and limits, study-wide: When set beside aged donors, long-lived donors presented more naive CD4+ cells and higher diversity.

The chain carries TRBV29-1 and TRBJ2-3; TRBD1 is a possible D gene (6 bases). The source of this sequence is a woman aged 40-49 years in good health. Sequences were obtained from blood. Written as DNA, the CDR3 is TGCAGCGTTGTCCCCCTAGGACAGAGCACAGATACGCAGTATTTT. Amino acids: CSVVPLGQSTDTQYF.